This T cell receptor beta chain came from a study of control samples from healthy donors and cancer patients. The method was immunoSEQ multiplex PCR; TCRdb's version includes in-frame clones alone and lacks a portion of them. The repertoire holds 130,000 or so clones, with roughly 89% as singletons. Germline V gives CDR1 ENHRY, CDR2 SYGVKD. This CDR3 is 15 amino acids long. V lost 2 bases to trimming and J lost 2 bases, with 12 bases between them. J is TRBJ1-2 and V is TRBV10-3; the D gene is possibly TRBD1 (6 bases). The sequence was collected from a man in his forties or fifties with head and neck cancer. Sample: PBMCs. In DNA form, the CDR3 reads TGTGCCATCAGTGAGAACAGGGAGGGGAACTATGGCTACACCTTC. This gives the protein CAISENREGNYGYTF.